This TCR beta chain was identified during a study of shared clonotypes between healthy human individuals. Partitioning of CD4+ cells yielded a CD45RA+ naive subset and a CD45RA-negative memory subset. Using immunoSEQ multiplex PCR, the repertoire was profiled, and TCRdb retains in-frame clones only, with some absent. The sample contains over a million clones, about 80% of which appear only once. Trimming stripped 8 bases from V and 4 bases from J, with 17 bases between. Germline V gives CDR1 MNHNS, CDR2 SASEGT. CDR3 length: 14 amino acids. Of note for this clone: No antigen is known for it.

Findings of the study overall: Non-shared clonotypes had lower generation probabilities than clonotypes shared by all four sorted-subset donors.

The source of this sequence is a man in his late teens or twenties in good health. Some clones in this sample may be carry-over from other donors' samples. This chain uses TRBV6-1 with TRBJ2-5; a weak D match, TRBD1 (6 bases). The sample consisted of memory CD4+ T cells from PBMCs. The subset denotes: CD45RA-negative fraction. The CDR3 region is CASCGYREGETQYF. The CDR3 nucleotides are TGTGCCAGCTGCGGCTACAGGGAAGGAGAGACCCAGTACTTC.